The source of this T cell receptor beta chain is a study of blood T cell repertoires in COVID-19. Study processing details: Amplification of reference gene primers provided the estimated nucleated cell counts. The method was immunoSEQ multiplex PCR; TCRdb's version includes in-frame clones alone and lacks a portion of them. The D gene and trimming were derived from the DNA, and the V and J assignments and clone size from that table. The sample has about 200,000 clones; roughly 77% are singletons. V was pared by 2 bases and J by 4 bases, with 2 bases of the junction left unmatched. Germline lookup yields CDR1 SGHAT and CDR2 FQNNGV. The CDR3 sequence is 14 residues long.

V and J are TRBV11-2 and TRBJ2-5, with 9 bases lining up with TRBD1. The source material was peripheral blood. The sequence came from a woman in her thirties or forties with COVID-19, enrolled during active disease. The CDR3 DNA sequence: TGTGCCAGCAGCTTAACAGGGGGCGGAGAGACCCAGTACTTC. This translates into CASSLTGGGETQYF.